Listed here are 4 T cell receptor beta chains from one sample, sequenced in a study of T-cell memory formation after mild COVID-19. A single record per CDR3 protein comes from TCRdb applying MiXCR to the 5' RACE reads. The sample lists about 170,000 distinct CDR3 sequences, 10% to 15% occurring once. The sequenced sample consisted of PBMCs or a T cell subset sorted from them (not recorded which). The receptors come from a man younger than 35 who had mild COVID-19 (a few samples of this study predate the infection). Cell type and time point are not known.

This rearrangement joins TRBV28 to TRBJ1-1, with 9 positions matching TRBD1. This CDR3 region has 15 residues. V gave up 6 bases and J gave up 6 bases; unmatched junction bases: 11. Germline lookup yields CDR1 MDHEN and CDR2 SYDVKM. The DNA for the CDR3 is TGTGCCAGCAGGCTCGAAACAGGGGGCACTGCTGAAGCTTTCTTT. Residues: CASRLETGGTAEAFF.

This clonotype was seen more than once but under ten times. The J gene is TRBJ2-1, the V gene TRBV6-2 or TRBV6-3; 11 bases agree with TRBD1. This CDR3 region has 16 residues. The junction had 10 bases not matched to a gene; V was cut back by 2 bases and J by 10 bases. Germline loops: CDR1 MNHEY, CDR2 SVGEGT. The CDR3 sequence: CASSYTTLGQGDEQFF. DNA for the CDR3: TGTGCCAGCAGTTACACTACCCTGGGACAGGGGGACGAGCAGTTCTTC.

This clonotype was observed a few times. The chain is built from TRBV12-3 or TRBV12-4 and TRBJ2-3; perhaps TRBD1 as D (6 bases). Trimming shortened V by 6 bases and J by 2 bases, and 18 bases separated the two germline ends. CDR3 length: 16 residues. CDR3 coding DNA: TGTGCCAGCAGCAAATCCGACAGGCTTCTCACAGATACGCAGTATTTT. Protein sequence: CASSKSDRLLTDTQYF.

The chain recombines TRBV5-1 with TRBJ2-7, with TRBD1 as a possible D gene (5 bases). CDR1 SGHRS and CDR2 YFSETQ come from the germline V gene. V lost 3 bases and J lost 4, with 8 bases in between. This CDR3 has 12 residues. As DNA, the CDR3 is TGCGCCAGCAGCTGGGGCGATTACGAGCAGTACTTC. Protein: CASSWGDYEQYF.